The following is a T cell receptor beta chain sequence with its context. These data originate in a study of OX40 agonist ivuxolimab in advanced cancers. V lost 1 base, J lost 0 bases, and 3 bases lay in between. Germline V CDR1 and CDR2: SGHTA, FQGNSA. This CDR3 is 14 amino acids long. Clones were read by immunoSEQ multiplex PCR, and TCRdb kept only the in-frame ones, dropping some. This sample yields about 34,000 clones, of which about four fifths are seen a single time; roughly 2.5% belongs to the top ten. Patients with autoimmune history or systemic immunosuppression were excluded. The sampling schedule covered blood at baseline, cycle 4 day 1, and cycle 7 day 1.

The TCR was taken from an adult with an advanced solid tumor such as melanoma, head and neck, liver or kidney cancer. The sequencing here drew on CD4+ or CD8+ T cells sorted from blood, taken in a trial of the OX40 agonist ivuxolimab. The chain uses TRBV7-2 and TRBJ2-2; D not certain. The CDR3 DNA sequence: TGTGCCAGCAGCTTAGAAGCGAACACCGGGGAGCTGTTTTTT. Its protein is CASSLEANTGELFF.